The 8 T cell receptor beta chains given below trace back to one sample, sequenced in a study of spatial heterogeneity in lung cancer. General study points: Within tumors, counts of expanded alpha and beta TCRs tracked tumor mutation counts.

TCRdb re-called the 5' RACE reads through MiXCR, storing one row per CDR3 protein. The data show over 15,000 distinct CDR3 sequences, around 6.8% seen once. As for time point: sample taken at primary tumor resection. These receptors are not linked to any known antigen. Sequenced here: lung tumor tissue, sampled at surgery. These receptors originate from a female donor with early-stage non-small cell lung cancer.

Concerning this clonotype: The conserved phenylalanine or tryptophan is not found at the CDR3 terminus, so this likely reflects a read error. The limits of the CDR3 on the DNA are not certain, so only TCRdb's listed CDR3 is given. CDR3 region: CASSLGQTMGTDTQY. The chain combines TRBV7-2 with TRBJ2-3; the table gives TRBD2 as D, unverified against the DNA. Inclusive of both ends, the CDR3 amounts to 15 amino acids. Germline CDR1 SGHTA, CDR2 FQGNSA.

J is TRBJ2-3 and V is TRBV5-1; 7 bases fit TRBD2. V was pared by 3 bases and J by 2 bases, with 6 bases of the junction left unmatched. The germline CDR1 and CDR2 sequences are SGHRS and YFSETQ. The length of the CDR3 is 15 residues. Written as DNA, the CDR3 is TGCGCCAGCAGCTCCAGCGGGGATCACACAGATACGCAGTATTTT. Protein product: CASSSSGDHTDTQYF.

In its sample, this clonotype ranks as medium-sized (0.01 to 0.1%). The chain employs TRBV25-1 and TRBJ1-3; the D gene is possibly TRBD1 (6 bases). Germline V CDR1 and CDR2: MGHDK, SYGVNS. V was clipped by 4 bases and J by 0 bases, with 16 bases between them. CDR3 length: 17 amino acids. The CDR3 here is CASSVLGGGLSGNTIYF. The CDR3 bases are TGTGCCAGCAGTGTACTGGGGGGGGGCCTCTCTGGAAACACCATATATTTT.

This clonotype is medium-sized within its sample. The chain links TRBV20-1 to TRBJ2-1, with D tentatively TRBD2 (6 bases). There are 13 residues in the CDR3. V was clipped by 6 bases and J by 10 bases, with 19 bases between them. Germline CDR1 DFQATT, CDR2 SNEGSKA (reference sequence). CDR3 residues: CSAEMASEREQFF. CDR3 sequence (DNA): TGCAGTGCCGAGATGGCTAGCGAGAGGGAGCAGTTCTTC.

By sample fraction, this clonotype is medium-sized. This sequence joins TRBV6-5 and TRBJ2-1; TRBD1 aligns across 7 bases. Losses at the gene ends were 7 bases for V and 4 bases for J; bases not matched to a gene: 10. CDR1 MNHEY and CDR2 SVGAGI come from the germline V gene. The CDR3 runs 15 residues. CDR3 coding DNA: TGTGCCAGCACTCCGTGGCAGGGGGTTTACAATGAGCAGTTCTTC. It encodes CASTPWQGVYNEQFF.

This clonotype was found many times. The V call is TRBV18, the J call TRBJ1-2, with TRBD1 matching over 10 bases. CDR3 size: 15 residues. Germline V gene lookup returns CDR1 KGHSH and CDR2 LQKENI. V trimming: 0 bases; J trimming: 6 bases; junction bases outside the gene matches: 4. The DNA for the CDR3 is TGTGCCAGCTCACCACCGATGGGACAGGGGAATGGCTACACCTTC. Amino acids: CASSPPMGQGNGYTF.

This clonotype was seen many times. The chain links TRBV6-5 to TRBJ2-3, with 15 bases identical to TRBD2. Germline CDR1 and CDR2: MNHEY and SVGAGI. The J segment lost 0 bases and the V segment lost 6 bases, leaving 10 bases of the junction unmatched. CDR3 length: 19 amino acids. In DNA form, the CDR3 reads TGTGCCAGCAGACGGACTAGCGGGGGGGTGTCCTCTAGCACAGATACGCAGTATTTT. Translating it yields CASRRTSGGVSSSTDTQYF.

Ten or more counts support this clonotype. The V and J genes are TRBV7-3 and TRBJ1-3, with a tentative D call TRBD1 (5 bases). The CDR3 runs 13 residues. In germline, CDR1 is SGHTA, CDR2 FQGTGA. V gave up 3 bases and J gave up 6 bases, with 9 bases separating them. Written as DNA, the CDR3 is TGTGCCAGCAGCTTGGGACGACCAAACACCATATATTTT. Translated, it gives CASSLGRPNTIYF.